The clone carrying this TCR beta chain came up a few times. The antigen is not known. These data belong to a study of post-analysis software for immune sequencing data. Study-level points and caveats: Comparison of patients with controls showed four or five TRBV segments more frequent in patients, TRBV5-6, TRBV5-1 and TRBV20-1 among them. By F measure, strong co-clustering occurred among samples prepared in the same batch.

Germline values: CDR1 SQVTM, CDR2 ANQGSEA. V shed 7 bases and J shed 2 bases, with 16 bases lying between them. CDR3 length: 14 residues. Unique-molecular-identifier-tagged TCR beta cDNA libraries were used. TCRdb processed the PCR reads anew with MiXCR; each CDR3 protein has one entry. The data show some 890,000 distinct CDR3 sequences, roughly 50% seen once. The sequencing sample was made of blood. The TCR originated in a girl aged 10 to 17 with multiple sclerosis. The rearrangement joins TRBV29-1 to TRBJ2-3; D may match TRBD1 or TRBD2 (7 bases each). Here the CDR3 DNA reads TGCAGCGCTGGGAGGGACAGTCTCACAGATACGCAGTATTTT. Encoded protein: CSAGRDSLTDTQYF.